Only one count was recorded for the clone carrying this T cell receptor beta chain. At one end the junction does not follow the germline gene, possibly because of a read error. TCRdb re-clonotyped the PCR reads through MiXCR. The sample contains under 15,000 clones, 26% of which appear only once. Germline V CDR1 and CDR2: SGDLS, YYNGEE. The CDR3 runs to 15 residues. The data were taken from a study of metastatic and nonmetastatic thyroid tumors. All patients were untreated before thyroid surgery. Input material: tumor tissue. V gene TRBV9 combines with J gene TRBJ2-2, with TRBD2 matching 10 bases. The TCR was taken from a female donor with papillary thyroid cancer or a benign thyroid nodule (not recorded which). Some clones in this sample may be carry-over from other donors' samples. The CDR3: CASIGGLANTGELLF. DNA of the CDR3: TGTGCCAGCATCGGGGGACTAGCGAACACCGGGGAGCTGCTTTTT.